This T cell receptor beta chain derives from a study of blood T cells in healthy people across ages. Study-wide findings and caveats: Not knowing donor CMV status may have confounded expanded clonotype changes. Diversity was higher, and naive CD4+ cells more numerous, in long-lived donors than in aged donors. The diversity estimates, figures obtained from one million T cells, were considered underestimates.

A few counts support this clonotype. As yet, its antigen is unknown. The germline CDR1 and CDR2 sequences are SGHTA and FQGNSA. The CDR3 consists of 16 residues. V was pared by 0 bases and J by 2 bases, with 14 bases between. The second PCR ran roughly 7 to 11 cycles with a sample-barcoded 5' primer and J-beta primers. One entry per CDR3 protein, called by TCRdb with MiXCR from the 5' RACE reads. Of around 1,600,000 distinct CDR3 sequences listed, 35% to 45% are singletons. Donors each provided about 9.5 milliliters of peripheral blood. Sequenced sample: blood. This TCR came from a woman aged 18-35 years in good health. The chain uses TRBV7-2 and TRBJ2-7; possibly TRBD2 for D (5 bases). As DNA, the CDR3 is TGTGCCAGCAGCTTAGCGGACTCACCTAATACCTACGAGCAGTACTTC. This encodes CASSLADSPNTYEQYF.